This T cell receptor (beta chain) was profiled in a study of T cell responses to AZD1222 COVID-19 vaccine. Turning to this clone: What it binds is unknown.

Overall study results and limits: Repertoire collection took place solely once the T cell response had peaked. The study found vaccine-associated CD4 TCRs spanning spike, dominant at 160-218 and 743-854. There were mostly white British donors and more females than males, and clonal diversity was possibly underestimated.

Second-dose schedules of about 4 or about 12 weeks were combined. Clones were read by immunoSEQ multiplex PCR, and TCRdb kept only the in-frame ones, dropping some. The sample has about 150,000 clones, 85% to 90% seen once. The CDR3 covers 12 residues. The V end lost 4 bases, the J end lost 9 bases, and 10 bases lay between the germline ends. Germline values: CDR1 SNHLY, CDR2 FYNNEI. This TCR derives from an adult who received the AZD1222 COVID-19 vaccine. The sample consisted of peripheral blood, taken 28 days after the second AZD1222 dose. The chain carries TRBV2 and TRBJ2-1; D is unresolved. The CDR3 loop reads CASSALEPEQFF. CDR3 DNA: TGTGCCAGCAGTGCTCTAGAGCCTGAGCAGTTCTTC.